This T cell receptor (beta chain) appears in the sequencing data of a study of siplizumab effects on memory and regulatory T cells. The CDR3 contains 15 residues. CDR1 and CDR2 (germline): SGHRS, YFSETQ. Losses at the gene ends were 9 bases for V and 5 bases for J; bases not matched to a gene: 13. Method: immunoSEQ multiplex PCR; TCRdb's copy keeps in-frame clones and lacks some. The data hold roughly 120,000 clones, with 90% to 95% observed a single time. Material for sequencing was non-Treg CD4+ T cells sorted from blood. V gene TRBV5-1 combines with J gene TRBJ2-7, with 11 positions matching TRBD2. The receptor's source is a human donor in good health. The CDR3 loop reads CATKLAGESYDEQYF. The DNA for the CDR3 is TGCGCCACCAAACTAGCGGGAGAGTCCTACGACGAGCAGTACTTC.